These 18 T cell receptor beta chains originate from one sample sequenced in a study of T-cell memory formation after mild COVID-19. TCRdb called the 5' RACE reads again in MiXCR, with one record for every CDR3 protein. Among a few hundred thousand distinct CDR3 sequences listed, approximately 25% were seen once. Sample: PBMCs or a T cell subset sorted from them (not recorded which). The receptors here all came from an adult woman who had mild COVID-19 (a few samples of this study predate the infection). Cell type and time point are not known.

This clonotype was observed a handful of times. This chain uses TRBV7-2 with TRBJ2-3, with D uncertain. Germline V CDR1 and CDR2: SGHTA, FQGNSA. The CDR3 extends over 14 amino acids. Trimming took 4 bases from V and 6 from J, leaving 14 bases between them. The chain's CDR3 is CASSSSAGVDTQYF. The CDR3, as DNA: TGTGCCAGCAGCTCCTCGGCTGGGGTGGATACGCAGTATTTT.

V usage is TRBV5-6 and J usage is TRBJ2-3, with TRBD2 matching over 14 bases. CDR1 SGHDT and CDR2 YYEEEE come from the germline V gene. Trimming cost V 5 bases and J 4 bases; bases outside gene matches: 9. CDR3 length equals 17 residues. The CDR3 spells CASSDRLAGGTPDTQYF. CDR3 in DNA: TGTGCCAGCAGTGACCGACTAGCGGGAGGGACCCCAGATACGCAGTATTTT.

This clonotype has ten or more counts. The chain joins TRBV7-9 to TRBJ2-7; TRBD1 might be the D (6 bases). The CDR3 consists of 16 residues. Trimming cost V 1 base and J 7 bases, with 20 bases left between them. The germline gives CDR1 SEHNR, CDR2 FQNEAQ (reference sequence). CDR3 coding DNA: TGTGCCAGCAGCTTAGAGACAGGCGCCATGGGTCGGGAGCAGTACTTC. Encoded protein: CASSLETGAMGREQYF.

The table lists this clonotype with many counts. A read error may produce the germline difference seen at one junction end. The V and J genes are TRBV5-1 and TRBJ2-5; a possible D gene is TRBD1 (6 bases). This CDR3 contains 13 residues. CDR1 is SGHRS, CDR2 YFSETQ, per germline. The CDR3 coding sequence is TGTGCCAGCAGCTTAGAAGGGGGTGAGACCCAGTACTTC. Encoded protein: CASSLEGGETQYF.

This clonotype was picked up a small number of times. V and J are TRBV29-1 and TRBJ2-7, with TRBD1 identical over 9 bases. The CDR3 is made up of 13 amino acids. Germline CDR1 SQVTM, CDR2 ANQGSEA. With 8 bases clipped from V and 3 bases from J, the junction kept 8 bases outside the gene matches. The CDR3 bases are TGCAGCCGGGGGACAGGGATGAACTACGAGCAGTACTTC. Translated: CSRGTGMNYEQYF.

The chain joins TRBV12-3 or TRBV12-4 to TRBJ2-1, with 7 bases lining up with TRBD1. The CDR3 extends over 15 amino acids. V dropped 6 bases and J dropped 5; count of bases not matched to a gene: 10. As DNA, the CDR3 is TGTGCCAGCAGCCCTTCGACAGGGTATCACAATGAGCAGTTCTTC. Translation: CASSPSTGYHNEQFF.

The rearrangement links TRBV27 to TRBJ2-2; D remains ambiguous. The CDR3 extends over 14 amino acids. Between the trimmed V and J ends, which lost 3 bases and 1 base, there was a span of 6 bases. CDR1 is MNHEY and CDR2 is SMNVEV in the germline V gene (reference sequence). CDR3 nucleotides: TGTGCCAGCAGTTTCAGGTGGAACACCGGGGAGCTGTTTTTT. Translated: CASSFRWNTGELFF.

This rearrangement joins TRBV6-2 or TRBV6-3 to TRBJ2-1; 11 nucleotides match TRBD2. Germline-derived CDR1 and CDR2 are MNHEY and SVGEGT. V lost 6 bases to trimming and J lost 3 bases; unmatched junction nucleotides: 7. This CDR3 is built from 16 residues. The DNA for the CDR3 is TGTGCCAGCAGCCGAAAAGGGACTAGCGGCTACAATGAGCAGTTCTTC. Protein sequence: CASSRKGTSGYNEQFF.

This chain connects TRBV30 to TRBJ1-3, with a tentative D call TRBD1 (5 bases). Per the germline V gene, CDR1 is GTSNPN and CDR2 is SVGIG (reference sequence). The CDR3 totals 14 residues. Trimming shortened V by 6 bases and J by 3 bases, and 15 bases separated the two germline ends. CDR3 amino acids: CACDSGADGNTIYF. The CDR3 nucleotides read TGTGCCTGTGATAGCGGGGCGGATGGAAACACCATATATTTT.

This clonotype has just a few counts. V and J are TRBV6-5 and TRBJ2-2; D is ambiguous. The length of the CDR3 is 14 residues. Germline-derived CDR1 and CDR2 are MNHEY and SVGAGI. V was trimmed by 8 bases and J by 0 bases, leaving 10 bases between them. Here the CDR3 reads CASQDRPNTGELFF. The CDR3 DNA is TGTGCCAGCCAGGACCGCCCGAACACCGGGGAGCTGTTTTTT.

This chain joins TRBV24-1 and TRBJ2-7, with D maybe TRBD2 (6 bases). Germline-derived CDR1 and CDR2 are KGHDR and SFDVKD. V lost 7 bases, J lost 5 bases, and 14 bases lay in between. The CDR3 sequence is 13 residues long. The CDR3: CATSRDSLNEQYF. CDR3 DNA sequence: TGTGCCACCAGCCGGGACTCCCTCAACGAGCAGTACTTC.

The chain combines TRBV15 with TRBJ2-7; weak D call: TRBD1 (6 bases). Germline CDR1 LNHNV, CDR2 YYDKDF (reference sequence). Trimming took 0 bases from V and 6 from J, leaving 9 bases between them. There are 13 residues in the CDR3. The CDR3 protein is CATSRDQGLEQYF. CDR3 bases: TGTGCCACCAGCAGAGACCAGGGGCTCGAGCAGTACTTC.

The V and J genes are TRBV7-2 and TRBJ1-4; weak D call: TRBD1 (5 bases). V was shortened by 5 bases and J by 6 bases, with 13 bases between the two germline ends. Germline-derived CDR1 and CDR2 are SGHTA and FQGNSA. This CDR3 region has 14 residues. The CDR3 region is CASSIGRGHEKLFF. The CDR3 nucleotides are TGTGCCAGCAGCATCGGTAGGGGCCATGAAAAACTGTTTTTT.

This clonotype was counted only a few times. This chain uses TRBV9 with TRBJ1-1; weak D call: TRBD1 (6 bases). This CDR3 contains 14 residues. Trimming cost V 2 bases and J 3 bases, with 11 bases left between them. CDR1 SGDLS and CDR2 YYNGEE come from the germline V gene. The CDR3 sequence: CASSVQSGDTEAFF. CDR3 nucleotides: TGTGCCAGCAGCGTTCAATCAGGGGACACTGAAGCTTTCTTT.

The chain uses TRBV5-1 and TRBJ1-2, with D uncertain. This CDR3 is built from 17 residues. Germline CDR1 reads SGHRS; CDR2 reads YFSETQ. Trimming pared 2 bases from V and 1 base from J, leaving 18 bases between. This CDR3 reads CASSFEPRESFNYGYTF. DNA for the CDR3: TGCGCCAGCAGCTTTGAACCCCGGGAGTCTTTTAACTATGGCTACACCTTC. The entire variable domain, with the rest obtained from reference TRBV5-1 and TRBJ1-2, is as follows: KAGVTQTPRYLIKTRGQQVTLSCSPISGHRSVSWYQQTPGQGLQFLFEYFSETQRNKGNFPGRFSGRQFSNSRSEMNVSTLELGDSALYLCASSFEPRESFNYGYTFGSGTRLTVV.

This clonotype was detected a few times. The genes are TRBV14 and TRBJ2-1; perhaps TRBD2 as D (5 bases). Germline CDR1 is SGHDN and CDR2 is FVKESK. There are 15 residues in the CDR3. Trimming took 3 bases from V and 0 from J, leaving 9 bases between them. Here the CDR3 DNA reads TGTGCCAGCAGCCACTTGGGAGTCTCCTACAATGAGCAGTTCTTC. It encodes CASSHLGVSYNEQFF.

This clonotype has just a few counts. This chain connects TRBV28 to TRBJ2-7; TRBD1 might be the D (5 bases). CDR1 MDHEN and CDR2 SYDVKM come from the germline V gene. The CDR3 loop spans 16 amino acids. The V gene lost 1 base and the J gene lost 6 bases, with 19 bases spanning the gap. CDR3 sequence: CASSLYPSANGAEQYF. The CDR3 coding sequence is TGTGCCAGCAGTTTATACCCGAGCGCGAATGGGGCCGAGCAGTACTTC. The full variable domain, with the rest looked up from reference TRBV28 and TRBJ2-7, is DVKVTQSSRYLVKRTGEKVFLECVQDMDHENMFWYRQDPGLGLRLIYFSYDVKMKEKGDIPEGYSVSREKKERFSLILESASTNQTSMYLCASSLYPSANGAEQYFGPGTRLTVT.

The chain combines TRBV15 with TRBJ2-7; D gene ambiguous. V lost 5 bases, J lost 3 bases, and 14 bases lay in between. CDR3 size: 14 residues. CDR1 is LNHNV, CDR2 YYDKDF, per germline (reference sequence). CDR3 bases: TGTGCCACCAGCCCCCAAGGGATTGACTACGAGCAGTACTTC. This codes for CATSPQGIDYEQYF.